The rows below give T cell receptor beta chains drawn from one sample of a study of T-cell memory formation after mild COVID-19. Each CDR3 protein gets one entry after TCRdb re-called the 5' RACE reads with MiXCR. This sample has about 200,000 distinct CDR3 sequences, with approximately 10% found just once. The sequenced sample was PBMCs or a T cell subset sorted from them (not recorded which). The source is a man in his late teens or twenties who had mild COVID-19 (a few samples of this study predate the infection). Cell type and time point are not known. Both conserved end residues are part of each CDR3. A D gene is named only where the DNA matches it firmly. Some rows have no size entry. The others give once, few or many, or a class for an expanded clone.

clone size,J gene,D gene,V gene,CDR3 DNA,CDR3 protein
many,TRBJ2-1,TRBD2,TRBV11-2,TGTGCCAGCAGCTCCTTCCCCATTCGGGGGGGGACTTCGGGCGATGAGCAGTTCTTC,CASSSFPIRGGTSGDEQFF
few,TRBJ2-5,TRBD2,TRBV5-1,TGCGCCAGCAGACGGAGCGGGGGGTTGATGGAGACCCAGTACTTC,CASRRSGGLMETQYF
-,TRBJ2-2,TRBD2,TRBV19,TGTGCCAGTAGTACCGCGGGACTAGCCGGGGAGCTGTTTTTT,CASSTAGLAGELFF
many,TRBJ2-2,TRBD1,TRBV11-2,TGTGCCAGCAGCGGTACAGGGGCCTACACCGGGGAGCTGTTTTTT,CASSGTGAYTGELFF
-,TRBJ2-3,TRBD2,TRBV5-1,TGCGCCAGCAGCTCGGGAGGGAGGGATACGCAGTATTTT,CASSSGGRDTQYF
few,TRBJ2-1,-,TRBV24-1,TGTGCCACCAGTTACGCTTTCGGTGAGCAGTTCTTC,CATSYAFGEQFF
many,TRBJ2-1,-,TRBV12-3/TRBV12-4,TGTGCCAGCAGTCGCCGGACCTGGGTTGAGCAGTTCTTC,CASSRRTWVEQFF
once,TRBJ2-7,-,TRBV4-2,TGTGCCAGCAGCCAGGGGGACGGAGCCTACGAGCAGTACTTC,CASSQGDGAYEQYF
medium-sized,TRBJ2-1,-,TRBV5-1,TGCGCCAGCAGCTTGGAAGGGGCGCAGTTCTTC,CASSLEGAQFF
-,TRBJ1-1,TRBD1,TRBV18,TGTGCCAGCTCACTACGGACAGGGACCATGAACACTGAAGCTTTCTTT,CASSLRTGTMNTEAFF
many,TRBJ1-6,-,TRBV4-3,TGCGCCAGCAGCCAAGATTTAGCGGGTGTTTATTCACCCCTCCACTTT,CASSQDLAGVYSPLHF
few,TRBJ1-4,TRBD1,TRBV20-1,TGCAGTGCGCAAATCTCCGGGACACAGGGGGAAAAACTGTTTTTT,CSAQISGTQGEKLFF
few,TRBJ2-5,TRBD1,TRBV19,TGTGCCAGTAGTCCGGGACAGCAGACCCAAGAGACCCAGTACTTC,CASSPGQQTQETQYF
few,TRBJ1-2,TRBD1,TRBV3-1,TGTGCCAGCAGCCCCTCCCCGCGGGGGACAGGCTATGGCTACACCTTC,CASSPSPRGTGYGYTF
many,TRBJ2-1,TRBD2,TRBV7-3,TGTGCCAGCAGCCCCCAACTAGCGGGGGGAAGGAATGAGCAGTTCTTC,CASSPQLAGGRNEQFF
few,TRBJ1-5,-,TRBV12-3/TRBV12-4,TGTGCCAGCAGTTTAGGGGAGATCAATCAGCCCCAGCATTTT,CASSLGEINQPQHF
few,TRBJ2-4,-,TRBV19,TGTGCCAGTAGTACCCACAGGGTCGACATTCAGTACTTC,CASSTHRVDIQYF
-,TRBJ1-5,-,TRBV7-9,TGTGCCAGCAGCTTCGAGGATCGGCCCCAGCATTTT,CASSFEDRPQHF
few,TRBJ1-1,TRBD1,TRBV7-2,TGTGCCAGCAGCCCCAGGACAGGGGTTACTGAAGCTTTCTTT,CASSPRTGVTEAFF
few,TRBJ2-3,-,TRBV24-1,TGTGCCACCAGAGGGGCCAGGAGCACAGATACGCAGTATTTT,CATRGARSTDTQYF
many,TRBJ2-5,-,TRBV10-2,TGCGCCAGCAGTGAGGGGTCCGGATGGGGGGACCAAGAGACCCAGTACTTC,CASSEGSGWGDQETQYF
few,TRBJ1-6,-,TRBV18,TGTGCCAGCCGCCAGGGGAATTCACCCCTCCACTTT,CASRQGNSPLHF
-,TRBJ2-5,-,TRBV2,TGTGCAGTGGCGTTCACCGGCACTGGGGAGACCCAGTACTTC,CAVAFTGTGETQYF
-,TRBJ1-6,-,TRBV18,TGTGCCAGCTCAGACTATAATTCACCCCTCCACTTT,CASSDYNSPLHF
few,TRBJ2-2,-,TRBV3-1,TGTGCCAGCAGCCAAGAAATCGGGACCGGGGAGCTGTTTTTT,CASSQEIGTGELFF
-,TRBJ2-1,TRBD1,TRBV5-1,TGCGCCAGCAGCTGGGGGACAGGGGCGGCCAATGAGCAGTTCTTC,CASSWGTGAANEQFF
few,TRBJ1-3,TRBD1,TRBV7-8,TGTGCCAGCAGCTTAGTAACAGGGGGCACCGGAAACACCATATATTTT,CASSLVTGGTGNTIYF
few,TRBJ1-2,-,TRBV11-2,TGTGCCAGCAGTATACCCGCCGGCGGCTACACCTTC,CASSIPAGGYTF
few,TRBJ1-2,-,TRBV15,TGTGCCACCAGCAGACGCCCAGGGGACTATGGCTACACCTTC,CATSRRPGDYGYTF
few,TRBJ2-7,-,TRBV19,TGTGCCACTTCCCGTTTTCGACACGAATCCTACGAGCAGTACTTC,CATSRFRHESYEQYF
few,TRBJ1-2,-,TRBV12-3/TRBV12-4,TGTGCCAGCAGTTTTCGCCGCCAGGGGAAAAGGTATGGCTACACCTTC,CASSFRRQGKRYGYTF
-,TRBJ1-5,-,TRBV24-1,TGTGCCACCAGTGAGGGAATAGATCAGCCCCAGCATTTT,CATSEGIDQPQHF
many,TRBJ1-1,-,TRBV5-8,TGTGCCAGCAGCTTTCTGGGGACTGAAGCTTTCTTT,CASSFLGTEAFF
few,TRBJ1-5,TRBD1,TRBV20-1,TGCAGTGCTATACCGGGACAGTCCGGCAATCAGCCCCAGCATTTT,CSAIPGQSGNQPQHF
-,TRBJ2-6,TRBD1,TRBV5-1,TGCGCCAGCAGCACCGAAGCAGGGGGCTCTGGGGCCAACGTCCTGACTTTC,CASSTEAGGSGANVLTF
many,TRBJ2-7,-,TRBV7-2,TGTGCCAGCAGCTTATTGGGTGGACGGTTCTACGAGCAGTACTTC,CASSLLGGRFYEQYF
few,TRBJ1-5,-,TRBV20-1,TGCAGTGCTAGACCAGGGCGGAACGATCAGCCCCAGCATTTT,CSARPGRNDQPQHF